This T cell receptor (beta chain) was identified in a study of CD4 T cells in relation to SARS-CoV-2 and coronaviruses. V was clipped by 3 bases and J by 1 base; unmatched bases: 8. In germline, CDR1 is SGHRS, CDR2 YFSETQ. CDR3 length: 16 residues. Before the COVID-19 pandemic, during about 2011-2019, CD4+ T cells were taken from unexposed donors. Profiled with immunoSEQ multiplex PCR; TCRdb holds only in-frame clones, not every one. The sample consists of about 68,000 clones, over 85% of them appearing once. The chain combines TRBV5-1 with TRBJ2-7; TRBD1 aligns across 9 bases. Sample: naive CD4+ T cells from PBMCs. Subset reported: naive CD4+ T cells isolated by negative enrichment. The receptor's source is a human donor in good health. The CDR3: CASSSYPGQGSYEQYF. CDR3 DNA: TGCGCCAGCAGCTCTTACCCGGGACAGGGATCCTACGAGCAGTACTTC.